This T cell receptor (beta chain) was documented in a study of T cell responses to AZD1222 COVID-19 vaccine. Broader study findings: A mostly white British donor set with more females was recruited, and clonal diversity was possibly underestimated.

Comments on this clone: Its antigen is still unknown.

Sequenced by immunoSEQ multiplex PCR; TCRdb stores in-frame clones only, minus some. In the table there are 100,000 to 120,000 clones, 88% of which are singletons. The clonotype was recovered from an adult in good health. The sequencing used peripheral blood, collected on day 0 of AZD1222 vaccination.

The CDR3 loop reads CASSLFVEQFF. The CDR3 DNA follows: TGTGCCAGCAGCTTGTTTGTGGAGCAGTTCTTC. The rearrangement links TRBV5-6 to TRBJ2-1, with D unresolved. The germline gives CDR1 SGHDT, CDR2 YYEEEE. There are 11 residues in the CDR3. Trimming left V 1 base short and J 10 bases short, with 6 bases between.